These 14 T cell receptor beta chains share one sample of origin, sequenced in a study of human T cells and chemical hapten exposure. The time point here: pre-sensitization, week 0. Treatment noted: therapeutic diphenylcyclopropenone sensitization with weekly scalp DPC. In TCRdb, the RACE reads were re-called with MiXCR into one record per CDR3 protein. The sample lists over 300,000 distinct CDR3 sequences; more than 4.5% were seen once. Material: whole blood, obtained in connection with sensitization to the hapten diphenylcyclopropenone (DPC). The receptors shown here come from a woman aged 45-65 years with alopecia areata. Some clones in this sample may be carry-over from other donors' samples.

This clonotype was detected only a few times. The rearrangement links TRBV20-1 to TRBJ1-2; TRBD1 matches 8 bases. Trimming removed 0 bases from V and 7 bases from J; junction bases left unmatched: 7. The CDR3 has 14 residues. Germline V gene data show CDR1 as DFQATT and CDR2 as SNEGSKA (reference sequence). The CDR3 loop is CSAREDRESFGYTF. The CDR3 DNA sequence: TGCAGTGCTAGAGAGGACAGGGAGAGTTTTGGCTACACCTTC.

CDR3 DNA sequence: TGTGCCAGCAGCCAGCGGGCTAGCACAGATACGCAGTATTTT. Amino acid sequence: CASSQRASTDTQYF. The chain couples TRBV7-2 to TRBJ2-3, with TRBD2 as a possible D gene (6 bases). The V end lost 5 bases, the J end lost 0 bases, and 9 bases lay between the germline ends. Germline assignment: CDR1 SGHTA and CDR2 FQGNSA. This CDR3 has 14 amino acids. Based on the CDR3 plus reference TRBV7-2 and TRBJ2-3, the full variable domain is GAGVSQSPSNKVTEKGKDVELRCDPISGHTALYWYRQSLGQGLEFLIYFQGNSAPDKSGLPSDRFSAERTGGSVSTLTIQRTQQEDSAVYLCASSQRASTDTQYFGPGTRLTVL.

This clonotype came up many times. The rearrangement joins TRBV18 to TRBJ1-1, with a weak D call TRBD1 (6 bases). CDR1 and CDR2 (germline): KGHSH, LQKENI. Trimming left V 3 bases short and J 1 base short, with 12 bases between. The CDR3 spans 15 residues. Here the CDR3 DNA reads TGTGCCAGCTCACCCAGACAGGAGTGGAACACTGAAGCTTTCTTT. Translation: CASSPRQEWNTEAFF.

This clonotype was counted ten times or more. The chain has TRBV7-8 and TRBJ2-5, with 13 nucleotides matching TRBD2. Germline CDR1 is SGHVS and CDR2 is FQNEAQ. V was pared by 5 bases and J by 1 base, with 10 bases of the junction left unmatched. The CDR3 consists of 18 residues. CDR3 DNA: TGTGCCAGCAGCGCGGGACTAGCGGGGCTACCACCCCAAGAGACCCAGTACTTC. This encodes CASSAGLAGLPPQETQYF.

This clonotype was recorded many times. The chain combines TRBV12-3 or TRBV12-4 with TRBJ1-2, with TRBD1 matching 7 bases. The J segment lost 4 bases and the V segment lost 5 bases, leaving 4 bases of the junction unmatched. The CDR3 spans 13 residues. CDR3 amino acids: CASSRPGGYGYTF. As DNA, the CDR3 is TGTGCCAGCAGTCGCCCAGGGGGCTATGGCTACACCTTC.

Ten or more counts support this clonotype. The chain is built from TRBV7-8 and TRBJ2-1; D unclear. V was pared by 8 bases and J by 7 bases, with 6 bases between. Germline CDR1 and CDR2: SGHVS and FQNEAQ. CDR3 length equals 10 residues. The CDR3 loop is CASARNEQFF. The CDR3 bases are TGTGCCAGCGCCCGAAATGAGCAGTTCTTC. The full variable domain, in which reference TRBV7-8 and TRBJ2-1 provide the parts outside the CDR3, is GAGVSQSPRYKVAKRGQDVALRCDPISGHVSLFWYQQALGQGPEFLTYFQNEAQLDKSGLPSDRFFAERPEGSVSTLKIQRTQQEDSAVYLCASARNEQFFGPGTRLTVL.

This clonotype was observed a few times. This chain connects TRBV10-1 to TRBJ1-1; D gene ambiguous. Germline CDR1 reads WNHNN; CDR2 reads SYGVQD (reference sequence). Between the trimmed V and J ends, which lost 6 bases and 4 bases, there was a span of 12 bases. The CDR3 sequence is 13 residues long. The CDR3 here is CASRYGFGTEAFF. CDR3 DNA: TGCGCCAGCAGATATGGTTTCGGCACTGAAGCTTTCTTT.

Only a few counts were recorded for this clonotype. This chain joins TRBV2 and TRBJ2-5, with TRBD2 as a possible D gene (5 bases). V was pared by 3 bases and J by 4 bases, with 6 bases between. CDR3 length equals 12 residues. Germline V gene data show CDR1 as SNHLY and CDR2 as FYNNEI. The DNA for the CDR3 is TGTGCCAGCAGTGAGGAGGTAGAGACCCAGTACTTC. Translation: CASSEEVETQYF.

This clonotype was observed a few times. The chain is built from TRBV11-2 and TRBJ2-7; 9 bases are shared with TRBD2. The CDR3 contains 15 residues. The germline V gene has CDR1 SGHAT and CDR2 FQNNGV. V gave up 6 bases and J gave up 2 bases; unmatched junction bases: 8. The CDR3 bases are TGTGCCAGCAGGGGGAGCGGCGGGAGGGCCTACGAGCAGTACTTC. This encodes CASRGSGGRAYEQYF.

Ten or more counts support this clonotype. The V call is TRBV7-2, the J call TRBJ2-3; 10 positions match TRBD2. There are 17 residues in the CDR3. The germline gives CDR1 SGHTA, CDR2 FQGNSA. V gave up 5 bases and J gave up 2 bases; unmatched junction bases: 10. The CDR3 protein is CASSQRVLAGTTDTQYF. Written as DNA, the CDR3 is TGTGCCAGCAGCCAGAGGGTACTAGCGGGGACCACAGATACGCAGTATTTT.

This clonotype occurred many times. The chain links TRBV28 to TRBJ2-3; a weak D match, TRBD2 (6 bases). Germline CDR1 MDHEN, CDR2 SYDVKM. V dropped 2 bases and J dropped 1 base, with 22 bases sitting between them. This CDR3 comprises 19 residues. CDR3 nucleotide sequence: TGTGCCAGCAGTTTAGTTTTGGGTAAGGACTCTAGCGGCACAGATACGCAGTATTTT. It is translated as CASSLVLGKDSSGTDTQYF.

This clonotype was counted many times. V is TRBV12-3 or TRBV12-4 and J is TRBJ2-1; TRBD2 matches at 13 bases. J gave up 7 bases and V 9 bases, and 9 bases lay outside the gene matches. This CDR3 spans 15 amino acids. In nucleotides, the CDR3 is TGTGCCAGTTGGGAGACTAGCGGGGGGAGAAATGAGCAGTTCTTC. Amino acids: CASWETSGGRNEQFF.

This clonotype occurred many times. This CDR3 reads CSVEFSGMSQFF. CDR3 sequence (DNA): TGCAGCGTTGAATTTAGCGGGATGTCCCAGTTCTTC. The J gene is TRBJ2-1, the V gene TRBV29-1; 8 positions agree with TRBD2. The germline CDR1 and CDR2 sequences are SQVTM and ANQGSEA. This CDR3 has 12 amino acids. V gave up 2 bases and J gave up 13 bases; unmatched junction bases: 7.

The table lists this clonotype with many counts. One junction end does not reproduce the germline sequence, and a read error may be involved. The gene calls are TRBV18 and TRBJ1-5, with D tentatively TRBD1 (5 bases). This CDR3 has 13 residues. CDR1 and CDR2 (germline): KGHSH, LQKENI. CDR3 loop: CASSPLGDQPQHF. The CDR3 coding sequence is TGTGCCAGCTCACCCCTGGGGGATCAACCCCAGCATTTT.